The rows below give T cell receptor beta chains drawn from one sample of a study of regulatory T cells in long-lasting Graves disease. In TCRdb, the multiplex PCR reads were re-called with MiXCR into one record per CDR3 protein. Among 400,000 to 500,000 distinct CDR3 sequences listed, about a sixth were seen once. These data were likewise used in another study, on T cells in Graves' hyperthyroidism and ophthalmopathy.

Material: peripheral blood mononuclear cells (PBMCs), obtained at new diagnosis, from a patient treated with antithyroid drugs. Receptor source: a woman aged 25 to 39 with Graves disease. CDR3s include the opening cysteine and the closing phenylalanine or tryptophan. The order of the fields is V gene, J gene, CDR3 protein.

V: TRBV19; J: TRBJ2-3; CDR3: CASSISWGRTDTQYF
V: TRBV6-2/TRBV6-3; J: TRBJ1-2; CDR3: CASSYSQGGYGYTF
V: TRBV5-1; J: TRBJ2-7; CDR3: CASSLGFLGYEQYF
V: TRBV11-2; J: TRBJ2-2; CDR3: CASGWGYTGELFF
V: TRBV27; J: TRBJ2-3; CDR3: CASGIGTDTQYF
V: TRBV20-1; J: TRBJ1-2; CDR3: CSARDGGHYNYGYTF
V: TRBV3-1; J: TRBJ2-1; CDR3: CASSQATGVLEQFF
V: TRBV11-2; J: TRBJ1-6; CDR3: CASSLGTEHNSPLHF
V: TRBV5-1; J: TRBJ1-2; CDR3: CASNSIDRGDSNYGYTF
V: TRBV20-1; J: TRBJ1-1; CDR3: CSATLHRVSEAFF
V: TRBV7-2; J: .; CDR3: CASSLGTGGLWDEQYF
V: TRBV6-5; J: TRBJ2-7; CDR3: CASSSRINTHEQYF
V: TRBV27; J: TRBJ2-3; CDR3: CASSLAPLSDTQYF
V: TRBV28; J: TRBJ1-6; CDR3: CASRAGEGSNSPLHF
V: TRBV12-3/TRBV12-4; J: TRBJ2-7; CDR3: CASSSTGPSYNEQYF
V: TRBV10-3; J: .; CDR3: CAISEVWGQGREYEQYF
V: TRBV6-9; J: TRBJ1-2; CDR3: CASSYPPGTSDYGYTF
V: TRBV6-1; J: TRBJ1-1; CDR3: CASAQTDNTEAFF